This note documents a single TCR beta chain sequence. The antigen is not known. V lost 11 bases and J 2 bases, leaving 19 bases between the germline ends. Germline lookup yields CDR1 LNHDA and CDR2 SQIVND (reference sequence). This CDR3 is 15 amino acids long. This sample is drawn from a study of T cells in Graves' hyperthyroidism and ophthalmopathy. The study left out patients who had uncontrolled infection, other autoimmune disease, pregnancy or lactation. Study-wide results and limits: Most thyroid-expanded clonotypes above 0.001 were also found in blood.

Amplified TCR beta CDR3 regions came from RNA transcripts. HTBI primers were used for first-round RT-PCR of the TCR CDR3. TCRdb re-called the multiplex PCR reads through MiXCR, storing one row per CDR3 protein. Among roughly 570,000 distinct CDR3 sequences listed, just over 45% were seen once. The chain employs TRBV19 and TRBJ1-5, with TRBD1 as a possible D gene (5 bases). Sequencing was carried out using peripheral blood or thyroid tissue (not recorded which). The receptor was isolated from a woman aged 18 to 35 with Graves' hyperthyroidism. The CDR3 coding sequence is TGTGCCTGGAATACAGGAGATTCGGGCAATCAGCCCCAGCATTTT. It translates to CAWNTGDSGNQPQHF.